These T cell receptor beta chains were read from a single sample in a study of T cells expressing NK-cell markers. From its re-call of the 5' RACE reads, TCRdb lists each CDR3 protein once, without DNA. Listed are about 160,000 distinct CDR3 sequences; approximately 17% falls within the top ten. Sequences were obtained from blood T cells: a sorted CD56 or NKG2C T cell subset, CD4+ or CD8+ T cells, or bulk PBMC T cells (not recorded which). These receptor sequences come from a woman between 18 and 70 years old in good health. CDR3s include the opening cysteine and the closing phenylalanine or tryptophan.

V: TRBV4-1
J: TRBJ2-7
CDR3: CASSRDRVGEQYF

V: TRBV12-3/TRBV12-4
J: TRBJ2-1
CDR3: CASSNPPEREQFF

V: TRBV4-2
J: TRBJ2-7
CDR3: CASSQDGSYEQYF

V: TRBV28
J: TRBJ2-1
CDR3: CASRAFRGSSYNEQFF

V: TRBV5-1
J: TRBJ1-1
CDR3: CASSLVAGDTEAFF

V: TRBV2
J: TRBJ2-7
CDR3: CASRRDRGPVEQYF

V: TRBV3-1
J: TRBJ2-1
CDR3: CASTGTGNEQFF

V: TRBV12-3/TRBV12-4
J: TRBJ1-5
CDR3: CASSPGLEQPQHF

V: TRBV3-1
J: TRBJ2-1
CDR3: CASSQEGLDSIGYNEQFF

V: TRBV11-3
J: TRBJ2-7
CDR3: CASSVWLHPYEQYF

V: TRBV5-1
J: TRBJ2-7
CDR3: CASSLDGTGDYEQYF

V: TRBV20-1
J: TRBJ2-1
CDR3: CSAEVLSGRISYNEQFF

V: TRBV5-4
J: TRBJ2-2
CDR3: CASSRDSLGELFF

V: TRBV14
J: TRBJ2-3
CDR3: CASSPLFSGRTDTQYF

V: TRBV9
J: TRBJ1-4
CDR3: CASTTGATNEKLFF

V: TRBV6-5
J: TRBJ2-1
CDR3: CASSYDGLRGNEQFF

V: TRBV7-2
J: TRBJ2-3
CDR3: CASSPDLLARTDTQYF

V: TRBV12-3/TRBV12-4
J: TRBJ1-5
CDR3: CASSQKDRVGQPQHF

V: TRBV20-1
J: TRBJ2-7
CDR3: CSASLRGGPVEQYF

V: TRBV20-1
J: TRBJ2-7
CDR3: CSATTRHAQYF

V: TRBV28
J: TRBJ2-5
CDR3: CAIRGRTGETQYF

V: TRBV7-3
J: TRBJ2-5
CDR3: CASSRGERGPQETQYF

V: TRBV5-1
J: TRBJ1-2
CDR3: CASSLARGDYGYTF

V: TRBV7-9
J: TRBJ2-3
CDR3: CASSLVVGSDTQYF

V: TRBV20-1
J: TRBJ2-2
CDR3: CSARLGGMGPTGELFF

V: TRBV6-5
J: TRBJ1-2
CDR3: CASSYSARLNYGYTF

V: TRBV2
J: TRBJ2-7
CDR3: CASSPRLAYEQYF